These T cell receptor beta chains were read from a single sample in a study of cytomegalovirus exposure and HLA in healthy donors. Clones were read by immunoSEQ multiplex PCR, and TCRdb kept only the in-frame ones, dropping some. The data contain 140,000 or so clones, around 80% of them seen just once; the ten biggest clones take up around 2.9%. The sample was PBMCs. These receptors all come from a female donor in good health and CMV-seronegative. Each CDR3 is given with its conserved first and last residue. The order of the fields is D gene, clone size, V gene, J gene, CDR3 protein, CDR3 DNA. D genes are given only for firm matches. Only some rows state a clone size, as once, few, many or a class for expanded clones.

D gene: .
clone size: .
V gene: TRBV9
J gene: TRBJ1-2
CDR3 protein: CASSVGWTDYGYTF
CDR3 DNA: TGTGCCAGCAGCGTAGGGTGGACAGACTATGGCTACACCTTC

D gene: .
clone size: .
V gene: TRBV15
J gene: TRBJ2-1
CDR3 protein: CATSRGGRSYNEQFF
CDR3 DNA: TGTGCCACCAGCAGGGGGGGACGGAGCTACAATGAGCAGTTCTTC

D gene: .
clone size: once
V gene: TRBV7-9
J gene: TRBJ2-5
CDR3 protein: CASSSLDTTQETQYF
CDR3 DNA: TGTGCCAGCAGCTCACTAGACACGACCCAAGAGACCCAGTACTTC

D gene: .
clone size: .
V gene: TRBV27
J gene: TRBJ1-1
CDR3 protein: CASRELRGSGTEAFF
CDR3 DNA: TGTGCCAGCAGGGAACTCAGGGGCTCGGGGACTGAAGCTTTCTTT

D gene: TRBD1
clone size: .
V gene: TRBV4-1
J gene: TRBJ1-5
CDR3 protein: CASSHGTGGWRPQHF
CDR3 DNA: TGCGCCAGCAGCCATGGGACAGGGGGGTGGAGGCCCCAGCATTTT

D gene: .
clone size: .
V gene: TRBV30
J gene: TRBJ2-5
CDR3 protein: CAWSARVQETQYF
CDR3 DNA: TGTGCCTGGAGTGCCCGGGTCCAGGAGACCCAGTACTTC

D gene: .
clone size: once
V gene: TRBV5-6
J gene: TRBJ1-2
CDR3 protein: CASSLPSPGTPNYGYTF
CDR3 DNA: TGTGCCAGCAGCTTGCCCTCCCCCGGGACACCTAACTATGGCTACACCTTC

D gene: TRBD1
clone size: .
V gene: TRBV5-4
J gene: TRBJ2-1
CDR3 protein: CASRDRVYNEQFF
CDR3 DNA: TGTGCCAGCCGGGACAGGGTATACAATGAGCAGTTCTTC

D gene: .
clone size: few
V gene: TRBV7-9
J gene: TRBJ2-7
CDR3 protein: CASSFLRGWSDPSYEQYF
CDR3 DNA: TGTGCCAGCAGCTTTCTCCGGGGTTGGTCCGACCCCTCCTACGAGCAGTACTTC

D gene: .
clone size: few
V gene: TRBV6-6
J gene: TRBJ2-4
CDR3 protein: CASRPGGPAPKNIQYF
CDR3 DNA: TGTGCCAGCAGACCAGGGGGGCCAGCTCCCAAAAACATTCAGTACTTC

D gene: .
clone size: .
V gene: TRBV7-3
J gene: TRBJ2-7
CDR3 protein: CASSSSGARTDEQYF
CDR3 DNA: TGTGCCAGCAGCTCGAGTGGGGCCCGCACCGACGAGCAGTACTTC

D gene: .
clone size: .
V gene: TRBV5-1
J gene: TRBJ2-3
CDR3 protein: CASSLARSDTQYF
CDR3 DNA: TGCGCCAGCAGCTTGGCCAGGTCAGATACGCAGTATTTT

D gene: TRBD2
clone size: .
V gene: TRBV19
J gene: TRBJ2-7
CDR3 protein: CASSTLAGTYEQYF
CDR3 DNA: TGTGCCAGCAGTACTTTAGCGGGAACCTACGAGCAGTACTTC

D gene: .
clone size: .
V gene: TRBV7-9
J gene: TRBJ2-5
CDR3 protein: CASSPPGSETQYF
CDR3 DNA: TGTGCCAGCAGCCCCCCGGGTAGTGAGACCCAGTACTTC

D gene: .
clone size: once
V gene: TRBV6-5
J gene: TRBJ2-3
CDR3 protein: CASSRGHLDTQYF
CDR3 DNA: TGTGCCAGCAGTCGCGGACATTTAGATACGCAGTATTTT

D gene: .
clone size: .
V gene: TRBV7-9
J gene: TRBJ1-4
CDR3 protein: CASSTGLVGEKLFF
CDR3 DNA: TGTGCCAGCAGTACGGGACTAGTGGGAGAAAAACTGTTTTTT

D gene: TRBD1
clone size: .
V gene: TRBV28
J gene: TRBJ2-5
CDR3 protein: CASSYRQGLGTQYF
CDR3 DNA: TGTGCCAGCAGTTACAGACAGGGGCTCGGGACCCAGTACTTC

D gene: TRBD2
clone size: once
V gene: TRBV27
J gene: TRBJ2-1
CDR3 protein: CASSSAGGPHNEQFF
CDR3 DNA: TGTGCCAGCAGTTCAGCGGGGGGGCCCCACAATGAGCAGTTCTTC

D gene: TRBD2
clone size: .
V gene: TRBV4-2
J gene: TRBJ2-3
CDR3 protein: CASSQERTSLTDTQYF
CDR3 DNA: TGTGCCAGCAGCCAAGAAAGGACTAGCTTGACAGATACGCAGTATTTT

D gene: .
clone size: .
V gene: TRBV10-3
J gene: TRBJ1-6
CDR3 protein: CAISDKSRRQAHSPLHF
CDR3 DNA: TGTGCCATCAGTGATAAATCTCGAAGACAGGCACATTCACCCCTCCACTTT

D gene: .
clone size: .
V gene: TRBV5-1
J gene: TRBJ2-7
CDR3 protein: CASSPRDSRGSYEQYF
CDR3 DNA: TGCGCCAGCAGCCCGAGGGACTCCCGGGGCTCCTACGAGCAGTACTTC

D gene: .
clone size: few
V gene: TRBV5-6
J gene: TRBJ2-7
CDR3 protein: CASSLTGALGEQYF
CDR3 DNA: TGTGCCAGCAGCTTAACGGGTGCTCTCGGAGAGCAGTACTTC

D gene: TRBD1
clone size: .
V gene: TRBV19
J gene: TRBJ1-5
CDR3 protein: CASSFGQGANSNQPQHF
CDR3 DNA: TGTGCCAGTAGTTTCGGACAGGGGGCGAACTCCAATCAGCCCCAGCATTTT

D gene: .
clone size: .
V gene: TRBV27
J gene: TRBJ1-1
CDR3 protein: CASSTHPGNTEAFF
CDR3 DNA: TGTGCCAGCAGTACCCACCCGGGTAACACTGAAGCTTTCTTT

D gene: .
clone size: .
V gene: TRBV7-9
J gene: TRBJ1-4
CDR3 protein: CASSFTGGTNEKLFF
CDR3 DNA: TGTGCCAGCAGCTTTACCGGGGGGACTAATGAAAAACTGTTTTTT

D gene: .
clone size: .
V gene: TRBV19
J gene: TRBJ2-2
CDR3 protein: CASRFDTTTGELFF
CDR3 DNA: TGTGCCAGTAGGTTCGACACCACCACCGGGGAGCTGTTTTTT

D gene: TRBD2
clone size: .
V gene: TRBV11-2
J gene: TRBJ2-7
CDR3 protein: CASSLVGGSTYEQYF
CDR3 DNA: TGTGCCAGCAGCTTAGTCGGGGGGTCCACCTACGAGCAGTACTTC

D gene: .
clone size: .
V gene: TRBV7-2
J gene: TRBJ1-1
CDR3 protein: CASSLAFVNTEAFF
CDR3 DNA: TGTGCCAGCAGCTTAGCGTTCGTGAACACTGAAGCTTTCTTT

D gene: .
clone size: few
V gene: TRBV6-1
J gene: TRBJ1-3
CDR3 protein: CASSYKNTGNTIYF
CDR3 DNA: TGTGCCAGCAGTTATAAAAATACTGGAAACACCATATATTTT

D gene: .
clone size: .
V gene: TRBV5-1
J gene: TRBJ1-4
CDR3 protein: CASSPRGGSANEKLFF
CDR3 DNA: TGCGCCAGCAGCCCCCGGGGGGGATCGGCTAATGAAAAACTGTTTTTT

D gene: .
clone size: .
V gene: TRBV11-3
J gene: TRBJ2-7
CDR3 protein: CASSSTGYPGEQYF
CDR3 DNA: TGTGCCAGCAGCTCTACAGGTTACCCGGGCGAGCAGTACTTC

D gene: TRBD2
clone size: .
V gene: TRBV5-4
J gene: TRBJ2-7
CDR3 protein: CASRYWGGGAGEQYF
CDR3 DNA: TGTGCCAGCAGATACTGGGGCGGGGGGGCCGGCGAGCAGTACTTC

D gene: .
clone size: few
V gene: TRBV5-1
J gene: TRBJ1-3
CDR3 protein: CASSLGHISGNTIYF
CDR3 DNA: TGCGCCAGCAGCTTGGGACACATCTCTGGAAACACCATATATTTT

D gene: .
clone size: .
V gene: TRBV7-2
J gene: TRBJ2-1
CDR3 protein: CASSIFNNEQFF
CDR3 DNA: TGTGCCAGCAGCATATTTAACAATGAGCAGTTCTTC

D gene: TRBD2
clone size: .
V gene: TRBV11-1
J gene: TRBJ2-2
CDR3 protein: CASSPSRTGGTGELFF
CDR3 DNA: TGTGCCAGCAGCCCTTCTAGGACGGGGGGGACCGGGGAGCTGTTTTTT

D gene: TRBD1
clone size: .
V gene: TRBV28
J gene: TRBJ2-7
CDR3 protein: CASSSYRGLRTSYEQYF
CDR3 DNA: TGTGCCAGCTCCAGCTACAGGGGGCTTCGGACCTCCTACGAGCAGTACTTC

D gene: TRBD1
clone size: .
V gene: TRBV27
J gene: TRBJ2-3
CDR3 protein: CASGYRGKGTDTQYF
CDR3 DNA: TGTGCCAGCGGATACAGGGGGAAGGGCACAGATACGCAGTATTTT

D gene: .
clone size: .
V gene: TRBV6-5
J gene: TRBJ1-6
CDR3 protein: CASSRWTPQESPLHF
CDR3 DNA: TGTGCCAGCAGTAGATGGACTCCCCAAGAAAGTCCCCTCCACTTT

D gene: .
clone size: .
V gene: TRBV4-3
J gene: TRBJ2-7
CDR3 protein: CASSPARGHDEQYF
CDR3 DNA: TGCGCCAGCAGCCCCGCGAGAGGCCATGACGAGCAGTACTTC

D gene: .
clone size: .
V gene: TRBV28
J gene: TRBJ2-7
CDR3 protein: CASSSTYRGTTTYEQYF
CDR3 DNA: TGTGCCAGCAGTTCCACCTACAGGGGGACTACAACCTACGAGCAGTACTTC

D gene: TRBD2
clone size: .
V gene: TRBV29-1
J gene: TRBJ2-7
CDR3 protein: CSAGRLAGVDEQYF
CDR3 DNA: TGCAGCGCCGGACGACTAGCGGGAGTGGATGAGCAGTACTTC

D gene: TRBD1
clone size: .
V gene: TRBV25-1
J gene: TRBJ1-1
CDR3 protein: CASSELTQGSTEAFF
CDR3 DNA: TGTGCCAGCAGTGAACTAACACAGGGGAGTACTGAAGCTTTCTTT

D gene: .
clone size: .
V gene: TRBV11-2
J gene: TRBJ1-5
CDR3 protein: CASSRDRGQPQHF
CDR3 DNA: TGTGCCAGCAGCCGTGACCGGGGGCAGCCCCAGCATTTT

D gene: .
clone size: .
V gene: TRBV30
J gene: TRBJ1-6
CDR3 protein: CAWGSGTSNSPLHF
CDR3 DNA: TGTGCCTGGGGATCCGGGACAAGTAATTCACCCCTCCACTTT

D gene: TRBD1
clone size: few
V gene: TRBV7-2
J gene: TRBJ1-1
CDR3 protein: CASSRDRANTEAFF
CDR3 DNA: TGTGCCAGCAGTAGGGACAGGGCGAACACTGAAGCTTTCTTT

D gene: TRBD1
clone size: .
V gene: TRBV5-1
J gene: TRBJ2-2
CDR3 protein: CASSFLGQGLNTGELFF
CDR3 DNA: TGCGCCAGCAGCTTCTTGGGACAGGGCCTGAACACCGGGGAGCTGTTTTTT

D gene: .
clone size: .
V gene: TRBV28
J gene: TRBJ2-7
CDR3 protein: CASTLRHHPSYEQYF
CDR3 DNA: TGTGCCAGCACTCTGAGGCATCACCCCTCCTACGAGCAGTACTTC

D gene: TRBD2
clone size: .
V gene: TRBV10-3
J gene: TRBJ2-3
CDR3 protein: CATRIAGLSTDTQYF
CDR3 DNA: TGTGCCACAAGGATAGCGGGGCTTAGCACAGATACGCAGTATTTT

D gene: .
clone size: .
V gene: TRBV28
J gene: TRBJ1-4
CDR3 protein: CASSLWQDSEKLFF
CDR3 DNA: TGTGCCAGCAGTTTATGGCAAGACAGCGAAAAACTGTTTTTT

D gene: .
clone size: .
V gene: TRBV18
J gene: TRBJ2-3
CDR3 protein: CASSQTGLSTDTQYF
CDR3 DNA: TGTGCCAGCTCGCAGACAGGACTGAGCACAGATACGCAGTATTTT

D gene: TRBD2
clone size: few
V gene: TRBV4-2
J gene: TRBJ2-5
CDR3 protein: CASSQDSPLAGSRETQYF
CDR3 DNA: TGTGCCAGCAGCCAAGATTCCCCACTAGCGGGGTCCAGGGAGACCCAGTACTTC

D gene: .
clone size: .
V gene: TRBV15
J gene: TRBJ1-5
CDR3 protein: CATSVRGTNQPQHF
CDR3 DNA: TGTGCCACCAGCGTACGGGGGACTAATCAGCCCCAGCATTTT

D gene: TRBD1
clone size: .
V gene: TRBV27
J gene: TRBJ2-1
CDR3 protein: CASSWTGSYNEQFF
CDR3 DNA: TGTGCCAGCAGTTGGACAGGCTCCTACAATGAGCAGTTCTTC

D gene: .
clone size: .
V gene: TRBV28
J gene: TRBJ2-3
CDR3 protein: CASSFPILQWATPDTQYF
CDR3 DNA: TGTGCCAGCAGTTTCCCGATCCTCCAGTGGGCGACCCCAGATACGCAGTATTTT